The 5 T cell receptor beta chains given below trace back to one sample, sequenced in a study of blood T cells in healthy people across ages. For the second PCR, which ran for about 6 to 11 cycles, a sample-barcoded 5' primer and a J-beta primer mix were used. Using its own MiXCR run on the 5' RACE reads, TCRdb lists one record per CDR3 protein. The sample has roughly 1,300,000 distinct CDR3 sequences, around 59% seen once. What was sequenced was blood. Every receptor here comes from a man aged 18-30 years in good health.

This chain joins TRBV7-9 and TRBJ2-7; D tentatively reads TRBD1 or TRBD2 (6 bases each). Germline CDR1 reads SEHNR; CDR2 reads FQNEAQ (reference sequence). Trimming pared 2 bases from V and 2 bases from J, leaving 13 bases between. The length of the CDR3 is 15 residues. CDR3 residues: CASSLKGGKPYEQYF. The CDR3 DNA reads TGTGCCAGCAGCTTAAAAGGGGGGAAGCCCTACGAGCAGTACTTC. Looking up the rest from reference TRBV7-9 and TRBJ2-7 gives the full variable domain: DTGVSQNPRHKITKRGQNVTFRCDPISEHNRLYWYRQTLGQGPEFLTYFQNEAQLEKSRLLSDRFSAERPKGSFSTLEIQRTEQGDSAMYLCASSLKGGKPYEQYFGPGTRLTVT.

The chain couples TRBV11-2 to TRBJ2-1, with D unresolved. The CDR3 is 16 amino acids. V was shortened by 5 bases and J by 7 bases, with 21 bases between the two germline ends. CDR1 is SGHAT and CDR2 is FQNNGV in the germline V gene. CDR3 in DNA: TGTGCCAGCAGCCTCCTGGTCGGCCGTTTTGGAAATGAGCAGTTCTTC. Its protein is CASSLLVGRFGNEQFF. The whole variable domain, remainder taken from reference TRBV11-2 and TRBJ2-1, is EAGVAQSPRYKIIEKRQSVAFWCNPISGHATLYWYQQILGQGPKLLIQFQNNGVVDDSQLPKDRFSAERLKGVDSTLKIQPAKLEDSAVYLCASSLLVGRFGNEQFFGPGTRLTVL.

The chain uses TRBV7-2 and TRBJ1-2, with TRBD1 identical over 9 bases. The CDR3 extends over 14 amino acids. Germline-derived CDR1 and CDR2 are SGHTA and FQGNSA. V was pared by 4 bases and J by 8 bases, with 8 bases of the junction left unmatched. CDR3 amino acids: CASSYQQGARGYTF. CDR3 bases: TGTGCCAGCAGCTACCAACAGGGGGCACGGGGCTACACCTTC.

This chain joins TRBV11-2 and TRBJ2-3; 7 bases are shared with TRBD2. Germline V CDR1 and CDR2: SGHAT, FQNNGV. The CDR3 length is 18 residues. The ends lost 4 bases at V and 6 bases at J; junction bases unmatched: 19. CDR3 region: CASSSPSGTYLYADTQYF. The DNA of the CDR3 is TGTGCCAGCAGCTCACCTAGCGGAACCTATTTATACGCGGATACGCAGTATTTT.

The V and J genes are TRBV29-1 and TRBJ1-1; D is perhaps TRBD1 (6 bases). Trimming pared 2 bases from V and 4 bases from J, leaving 20 bases between. The length of the CDR3 is 16 residues. The V gene's germline CDR1 is SQVTM and CDR2 ANQGSEA. CDR3 sequence (DNA): TGCAGCGTTGAATGGGGGGGCGGGGAATGGTCCACTGAAGCTTTCTTT. Translated, it gives CSVEWGGGEWSTEAFF.